The 28 T cell receptor beta chains in this list originate from one sample, sequenced in a study of shared clonotypes between healthy human individuals (dated by TCRdb to between 2020 and 2021). CD8 naive samples were CD45RO-negative cells positively selected for CCR7, giving a CD45RA+CCR7+ population that excluded TemRA cells. Receptor libraries were prepared by the immunoSEQ multiplex PCR assay. Drawn from immuneACCESS, this table holds only the in-frame rearrangements with V and J called that TCRdb kept. Clones are partly lost; checked studies trace under half to an unresolved V gene and leave the rest unexplained. A total of 2 million to 2.5 million clones appear in this sample, 93% of them only once. More than 1.5% of the sample goes to the ten largest clones. Sequenced sample: naive CD8+ T cells from PBMCs. The cell subset or site label of this sample denotes: CD45RA+CCR7+. All receptors derive from a man between 18 and 29 years old in good health. Some clones in this sample may be carry-over from other donors' samples.

The chain links TRBV4-1 to TRBJ2-3; 9 bases fit TRBD2. Germline V gives CDR1 MGHRA, CDR2 YSYEKL. Trimming removed 5 bases from V and 4 bases from J; junction bases left unmatched: 7. The CDR3 has 15 residues. The CDR3 nucleotides read TGCGCCAGCAGCAGACTAGCGGCGGAGGCAGATACGCAGTATTTT. It translates to CASSRLAAEADTQYF.

This sequence joins TRBV27 and TRBJ1-1; D may be TRBD1 (5 bases). V shed 0 bases and J shed 0 bases, with 11 bases lying between them. CDR3 length: 16 amino acids. Germline V CDR1 and CDR2: MNHEY, SMNVEV (reference sequence). For the CDR3, the DNA is TGTGCCAGCAGTTTATCTTGGGGGACTATGAACACTGAAGCTTTCTTT. Residues: CASSLSWGTMNTEAFF.

CDR3 bases: TGTGCCAGCAGCCTCCCCGGAGACACCATATATTTT. As protein: CASSLPGDTIYF. This chain uses TRBV7-6 with TRBJ1-3; no firm D call. The germline gives CDR1 SGHVS, CDR2 FNYEAQ. The V end was cut by 5 bases, the J end by 8 bases, with 10 bases between. This CDR3 comprises 12 residues.

J is TRBJ1-3 and V is TRBV7-9; a possible D gene is TRBD1 (6 bases). This CDR3 comprises 17 residues. Germline-derived CDR1 and CDR2 are SEHNR and FQNEAQ (reference sequence). The ends were cut back, 4 bases at V and 2 bases at J, with 18 bases in the middle. The CDR3 DNA follows: TGTGCCAGCAGCTCCCACACACAGGGATCTGCTGGAAACACCATATATTTT. This encodes CASSSHTQGSAGNTIYF. Looking up the rest from reference TRBV7-9 and TRBJ1-3 gives the full variable domain: DTGVSQNPRHKITKRGQNVTFRCDPISEHNRLYWYRQTLGQGPEFLTYFQNEAQLEKSRLLSDRFSAERPKGSFSTLEIQRTEQGDSAMYLCASSSHTQGSAGNTIYFGEGSWLTVV.

The chain employs TRBV19 and TRBJ1-2; D may be TRBD1 (5 bases). Trimming stripped 7 bases from V and 4 bases from J, with 13 bases between. This CDR3 is built from 13 residues. Germline assignment: CDR1 LNHDA and CDR2 SQIVND (reference sequence). The chain's CDR3 is CASTPTGTYGYTF. CDR3 bases: TGTGCCAGTACCCCGACGGGGACCTATGGCTACACCTTC.

V gene TRBV7-9 combines with J gene TRBJ2-7; TRBD1 matches at 8 bases. Germline lookup yields CDR1 SEHNR and CDR2 FQNEAQ (reference sequence). V was clipped by 5 bases and J by 4 bases; unmatched bases: 13. The length of the CDR3 is 16 residues. CDR3 protein: CASSTTGGGLPYEQYF. The DNA for the CDR3 is TGTGCCAGCAGCACAACAGGGGGAGGACTGCCTTACGAGCAGTACTTC.

A single count supports this clone. The genes are TRBV7-2 and TRBJ2-6, with a tentative D call TRBD1 (6 bases). Trimming left V 4 bases short and J 0 bases short, with 16 bases between. This CDR3 is built from 18 residues. CDR1 is SGHTA, CDR2 FQGNSA, per germline. The CDR3 reads CASSSYRDPISGANVLTF. In DNA, the CDR3 is TGTGCCAGCAGCTCCTACAGGGACCCGATCTCTGGGGCCAACGTCCTGACTTTC.

The chain links TRBV5-6 to TRBJ1-2, with D possibly TRBD1 on 5 matching bases. This CDR3 is built from 14 residues. V shed 7 bases and J shed 5 bases, with 18 bases lying between them. CDR1 and CDR2 (germline): SGHDT, YYEEEE. CDR3 sequence: CASRAVGHEYGYTF. DNA of the CDR3: TGTGCCAGCCGGGCCGTTGGACACGAATATGGCTACACCTTC.

The V and J genes are TRBV13 and TRBJ2-1; a possible D gene is TRBD2 (6 bases). The CDR3 length is 15 residues. Trimming pared 5 bases from V and 9 bases from J, leaving 20 bases between. Germline assignment: CDR1 PRHDT and CDR2 FYEKMQ (reference sequence). This chain's CDR3 is CASSPWGELATEQFF. CDR3 sequence (DNA): TGTGCCAGCAGCCCGTGGGGGGAGTTGGCCACTGAGCAGTTCTTC.

The chain combines TRBV4-2 with TRBJ1-2; 12 nucleotides agree with TRBD1. Trimming at V came to 5 bases and at J to 3 bases, leaving 10 bases not matched to a gene. This CDR3 region has 17 residues. Per the germline V gene, CDR1 is LGHNA and CDR2 is YNFKEQ. Written as DNA, the CDR3 is TGTGCCAGCAGCGCCCCGGGACAGGGGGCGTGGGACTATGGCTACACCTTC. Its translation: CASSAPGQGAWDYGYTF.

J is TRBJ2-7 and V is TRBV19, with D perhaps matching TRBD2 (6 bases). This CDR3 comprises 13 residues. Germline CDR1 LNHDA, CDR2 SQIVND (reference sequence). V was clipped by 8 bases and J by 4 bases, with 15 bases between them. The CDR3 loop reads CASAAGLGYEQYF. CDR3 nucleotide sequence: TGTGCCAGTGCTGCGGGACTGGGATACGAGCAGTACTTC.

The chain is built from TRBV11-2 and TRBJ2-5, with D possibly TRBD2 on 5 matching bases. The germline gives CDR1 SGHAT, CDR2 FQNNGV. The CDR3 is 15 amino acids. The V gene lost 7 bases and the J gene lost 4 bases, with 19 bases spanning the gap. CDR3 amino acids: CASILHLGRSETQYF. CDR3 in DNA: TGTGCCAGCATCCTCCACCTAGGGAGATCAGAGACCCAGTACTTC.

J is TRBJ1-3 and V is TRBV9; 8 bases agree with TRBD1. Trimming cost V 0 bases and J 9 bases; bases outside gene matches: 8. The CDR3 consists of 15 residues. Per germline, CDR1 SGDLS and CDR2 YYNGEE. The CDR3 reads CASSVVAGGWPTIYF. CDR3 nucleotides: TGTGCCAGCAGCGTAGTGGCAGGGGGCTGGCCCACCATATATTTT.

The rearrangement uses TRBV7-2 and TRBJ2-1; D assignment may be TRBD1 or TRBD2 (5 bases each). Trimming took off 4 bases at V and 9 bases at J, with 16 bases between the two ends. The CDR3 is 14 amino acids. The germline V gene has CDR1 SGHTA and CDR2 FQGNSA. CDR3 DNA sequence: TGTGCCAGCAGCTCACGGACACTAGGAGGTGAGCAGTTCTTC. Protein product: CASSSRTLGGEQFF.

V usage is TRBV6-6 and J usage is TRBJ2-1; 7 nucleotides line up with TRBD2. The trim removed 3 bases at V and 5 bases at J, leaving 10 bases unmatched. This CDR3 has 16 residues. Germline loops: CDR1 MNHNY, CDR2 SVGAGI (reference sequence). Here the CDR3 DNA reads TGTGCCAGCAGTTATATTTTGGGAGGGCCCCACAATGAGCAGTTCTTC. Amino acids: CASSYILGGPHNEQFF.

The rearrangement uses TRBV7-6 and TRBJ2-5; 9 bases fit TRBD2. V shed 1 base and J 5 bases; nucleotides not matched to a gene: 11. Germline V CDR1 and CDR2: SGHVS, FNYEAQ. The CDR3 is 17 amino acids. The CDR3 loop is CASSLGSASGTGETQYF. The CDR3 DNA is TGTGCCAGCAGCTTAGGGTCGGCTAGCGGGACCGGGGAGACCCAGTACTTC.

The chain is built from TRBV21-1 and TRBJ1-2; no check of the table's D call, TRBD1, against the DNA was made. TRBV21-1 is a recognized pseudogene. This CDR3 spans 16 amino acids. The CDR3 DNA follows: TGTGCCAGCAGCAAAGTAAAAGGGGTGGAAAACTATGGCTACACCTTC. Encoded protein: CASSKVKGVENYGYTF.

The V call is TRBV7-2, the J call TRBJ2-7; D might be TRBD1 (5 bases). This CDR3 contains 16 residues. V was clipped by 4 bases and J by 4 bases, with 20 bases between them. Germline V gene data show CDR1 as SGHTA and CDR2 as FQGNSA. The CDR3 loop is CASSYPVGRGLYEQYF. The CDR3 DNA reads TGTGCCAGCAGCTACCCCGTCGGAAGGGGCCTATACGAGCAGTACTTC.

The rearrangement joins TRBV15 to TRBJ1-2; 9 bases are a match to TRBD1. Germline CDR1 and CDR2: LNHNV and YYDKDF (reference sequence). V shed 3 bases, J shed 5 bases, and the junction held 4 bases outside the gene matches. The CDR3 consists of 14 residues. The CDR3 nucleotides read TGTGCCACCAGCAGTGGGACAGGGCCTTATGGCTACACCTTC. Its protein product is CATSSGTGPYGYTF.

The chain couples TRBV10-2 to TRBJ2-7; 7 bases line up with TRBD1. CDR1 is WSHSY and CDR2 is SAAADI in the germline V gene. The V segment lost 3 bases and the J segment 2 bases; nucleotides outside the gene matches: 4. The CDR3 totals 14 residues. Here the CDR3 DNA reads TGCGCCAGCAGTGACGGAACAGGGGCCTACGAGCAGTACTTC. This sequence encodes CASSDGTGAYEQYF.

The chain recombines TRBV28 with TRBJ2-2; D remains unclear. Trimming took off 7 bases at V and 3 bases at J, with 12 bases between the two ends. Germline values: CDR1 MDHEN, CDR2 SYDVKM. The CDR3 totals 14 residues. The CDR3 loop is CASTHGQDTGELFF. The DNA of the CDR3 is TGTGCCAGCACCCACGGGCAGGACACCGGGGAGCTGTTTTTT. Full variable domain (rest looked up from reference TRBV28 and TRBJ2-2): DVKVTQSSRYLVKRTGEKVFLECVQDMDHENMFWYRQDPGLGLRLIYFSYDVKMKEKGDIPEGYSVSREKKERFSLILESASTNQTSMYLCASTHGQDTGELFFGEGSRLTVL.

The V and J genes are TRBV30 and TRBJ1-2, with a tentative D call TRBD1 (6 bases). The CDR3 is 13 residues long. Germline CDR1 reads GTSNPN; CDR2 reads SVGIG (reference sequence). The germline V and J ends were trimmed by 0 bases and 6 bases, with 11 bases remaining between them. The DNA of the CDR3 is TGTGCCTGGAGTGTACAGGGTGTCCATGGCTACACCTTC. This translates into CAWSVQGVHGYTF. Looking up the rest from reference TRBV30 and TRBJ1-2 gives the full variable domain: SQTIHQWPATLVQPVGSPLSLECTVEGTSNPNLYWYRQAAGRGLQLLFYSVGIGQISSEVPQNLSASRPQDRQFILSSKKLLLSDSGFYLCAWSVQGVHGYTFGSGTRLTVV.

J is TRBJ2-1 and V is TRBV5-1, with 7 bases aligning to TRBD2. The CDR3 extends over 15 amino acids. Germline assignment: CDR1 SGHRS and CDR2 YFSETQ. Unmatched junction bases numbered 12, after V lost 3 bases and J lost 9 bases. Written as DNA, the CDR3 is TGCGCCAGCAGCTACCAAGCGGGAACCCCCAGTGAGCAGTTCTTC. Translated, it gives CASSYQAGTPSEQFF.

V usage is TRBV30 and J usage is TRBJ1-5; D is uncertain. The CDR3 runs to 15 residues. CDR1 is GTSNPN, CDR2 SVGIG, per germline (reference sequence). With 0 bases removed from V and 4 bases from J, the gap between germline ends came to 13 bases. The CDR3 sequence is CAWSVPGFNNQPQHF. CDR3 nucleotide sequence: TGTGCCTGGAGTGTACCGGGGTTTAATAATCAGCCCCAGCATTTT.

This chain uses TRBV14 with TRBJ2-7; D gene unclear. The germline V and J ends were trimmed by 4 bases and 2 bases, with 9 bases remaining between them. Germline V CDR1 and CDR2: SGHDN, FVKESK. The CDR3 is made up of 13 amino acids. DNA of the CDR3: TGTGCCAGCAGCCTAGACACGACCTACGAGCAGTACTTC. Amino acids: CASSLDTTYEQYF. Using reference TRBV14 and TRBJ2-7 for the parts outside the CDR3, the full variable domain is EAGVTQFPSHSVIEKGQTVTLRCDPISGHDNLYWYRRVMGKEIKFLLHFVKESKQDESGMPNNRFLAERTGGTYSTLKVQPAELEDSGVYFCASSLDTTYEQYFGPGTRLTVT.

The J gene is TRBJ1-1, the V gene TRBV5-6; D perhaps matches TRBD1 (5 bases). This CDR3 contains 16 residues. CDR1 SGHDT and CDR2 YYEEEE come from the germline V gene. The V and J ends lost 4 bases and 4 bases respectively, with 20 bases between them. This CDR3 reads CASSPQRKGFGTEAFF. In DNA form, the CDR3 reads TGTGCCAGCAGCCCCCAACGAAAGGGGTTCGGCACTGAAGCTTTCTTT.

This clone was seen only once. The chain carries TRBV28 and TRBJ2-7; D may match TRBD1 or TRBD2 (5 bases each). V lost 4 bases, J lost 6 bases, and 13 bases lay in between. The CDR3 consists of 13 residues. Germline V gives CDR1 MDHEN, CDR2 SYDVKM. CDR3 in amino acids: CASSSWGRPEQYF. Written as DNA, the CDR3 is TGTGCCAGCAGTTCCTGGGGACGGCCCGAGCAGTACTTC.

V gene TRBV14 combines with J gene TRBJ1-4; no clear D. The CDR3 extends over 13 amino acids. V lost 6 bases and J lost 5, with 10 bases in between. Germline CDR1 and CDR2: SGHDN and FVKESK. The CDR3 DNA is TGTGCCAGCAGTACGTTGGTAAATGAAAAACTGTTTTTT. Amino acids: CASSTLVNEKLFF.